The 18 T cell receptor beta chains given below trace back to one sample, sequenced in a study of CD8 T cells in ankylosing spondylitis (dated by TCRdb to about 2017). Libraries were prepared through 5' RACE. Sequenced using an Illumina HiSeq 2500. In TCRdb, the public reads were trimmed at Q25 with fastp and aligned with MiXCR, with productive beta chains retained. Identical CDR3 proteins give one entry, which carries the most common genes and DNA. This sample is represented by a few hundred thousand distinct CDR3 sequences; over 15% of them were singletons. The ten largest clonotypes hold about a third of the sample. Sequencing used blood, either unsorted or a sorted T cell fraction (not recorded which). The source of these receptors is a male donor with ankylosing spondylitis or in good health (not recorded which).

Ten or more counts support this clonotype. The chain carries TRBV20-1 and TRBJ2-7; D may be TRBD1 (6 bases). CDR3 length: 14 amino acids. Germline V gene data show CDR1 as DFQATT and CDR2 as SNEGSKA (reference sequence). The V and J ends lost 0 bases and 3 bases respectively, with 12 bases between them. The CDR3 bases are TGCAGTGCTAGAGATCGGGACATATACTACGAGCAGTACTTC. Amino acid sequence: CSARDRDIYYEQYF.

This clonotype was counted a few times. This chain joins TRBV4-2 and TRBJ2-3; a possible D gene is TRBD2 (5 bases). Looked up from germline, CDR1 is LGHNA and CDR2 is YNFKEQ. Deletions cut 1 base from V and 4 bases from J, with 9 bases between. The CDR3 totals 14 residues. The CDR3 here is CASSQADGADTQYF. Here the CDR3 DNA reads TGTGCCAGCAGCCAAGCGGACGGGGCAGATACGCAGTATTTT.

This clonotype came up a few times. This chain connects TRBV6-1 to TRBJ2-2, with 10 bases fitting TRBD2. Unmatched junction bases numbered 10, after V lost 11 bases and J lost 4 bases. In germline, CDR1 is MNHNS, CDR2 SASEGT. CDR3 length: 15 residues. The CDR3 loop is CASGGQREGTGELFF. The CDR3, as DNA: TGTGCCTCAGGGGGACAGCGGGAGGGCACCGGGGAGCTGTTTTTT.

The chain links TRBV27 to TRBJ2-1, with no clear D. Trimming left V 1 base short and J 8 bases short, with 9 bases between. The CDR3 has 13 amino acids. The germline gives CDR1 MNHEY, CDR2 SMNVEV (reference sequence). CDR3 bases: TGTGCCAGCAGTTTATATAGGGCCCATGAGCAGTTCTTC. Protein: CASSLYRAHEQFF.

This clonotype appeared many times. The rearrangement uses TRBV29-1 and TRBJ2-7; a weak D match, TRBD2 (6 bases). V was pared by 2 bases and J by 5 bases, with 10 bases between. This CDR3 has 12 amino acids. CDR1 is SQVTM and CDR2 is ANQGSEA in the germline V gene. This CDR3 is CSVEREEDEQYF. The CDR3 coding sequence is TGCAGCGTTGAAAGGGAGGAAGACGAGCAGTACTTC.

The gene calls are TRBV7-3 and TRBJ2-3, with TRBD2 as a possible D gene (5 bases). The germline V gene encodes CDR1 SGHTA and CDR2 FQGTGA. V lost 6 bases to trimming and J lost 4 bases, with 11 bases between them. The CDR3 has 13 residues. The chain's CDR3 is CASRKLGSDTQYF. The CDR3 region has the DNA TGTGCCAGCAGGAAACTAGGGTCAGATACGCAGTATTTT.

The chain carries TRBV11-2 and TRBJ2-1, with D perhaps TRBD1 (6 bases). Trimming stripped 7 bases from V and 0 bases from J, with 13 bases between. Germline-derived CDR1 and CDR2 are SGHAT and FQNNGV. This CDR3 region has 15 residues. The CDR3: CASKAKGGSYNEQFF. The CDR3 coding sequence is TGTGCCAGCAAGGCGAAAGGGGGCTCCTACAATGAGCAGTTCTTC.

V gene TRBV4-3 combines with J gene TRBJ2-3; 16 nucleotides agree with TRBD2. Trimming removed 0 bases from V and 6 bases from J; junction bases left unmatched: 3. Per germline, CDR1 LGHNA and CDR2 YSLEER. CDR3 length equals 17 residues. The CDR3 region has the DNA TGCGCCAGCAGCCAAGATCCGGGACTAGCGGGAGGGGATACGCAGTATTTT. Translating gives CASSQDPGLAGGDTQYF.

The chain carries TRBV12-3 or TRBV12-4 and TRBJ2-2; D remains ambiguous. The CDR3 covers 15 residues. V was cut by 6 bases and J by 4 bases, with 15 bases left in between. CDR3 in amino acids: CASSPLSPLTGELFF. The CDR3 DNA reads TGTGCCAGCAGCCCTTTGTCGCCTCTCACCGGGGAGCTGTTTTTT.

The V call is TRBV7-8, the J call TRBJ2-1; D possibly corresponds to TRBD2 (6 bases). V dropped 1 base and J dropped 9 bases, with 16 bases sitting between them. Germline assignment: CDR1 SGHVS and CDR2 FQNEAQ. The CDR3 is 15 residues long. The CDR3 DNA is TGTGCCAGCAGCTTAGTTTCCCCTAGCGACGGTGAGCAGTTCTTC. This sequence encodes CASSLVSPSDGEQFF.

The genes are TRBV27 and TRBJ2-1, with D unresolved. CDR3 length: 14 amino acids. V was clipped by 5 bases and J by 2 bases, with 10 bases between them. Germline values: CDR1 MNHEY, CDR2 SMNVEV (reference sequence). CDR3 region: CASSPAFTYNEQFF. The CDR3 DNA reads TGTGCCAGCAGTCCAGCCTTTACCTACAATGAGCAGTTCTTC.

The chain recombines TRBV6-5 with TRBJ1-4; D is possibly TRBD1 (5 bases). CDR3 length: 15 residues. Trimming shortened V by 4 bases and J by 7 bases, and 16 bases separated the two germline ends. CDR1 is MNHEY and CDR2 is SVGAGI in the germline V gene. CDR3 sequence (DNA): TGTGCCAGCAGTTCCCTCGGGGGGGAGGGTGAAAAACTGTTTTTT. Amino acid sequence: CASSSLGGEGEKLFF.

The chain employs TRBV15 and TRBJ2-1; the match to TRBD2 covers 11 bases. This CDR3 is 15 amino acids long. Per germline, CDR1 LNHNV and CDR2 YYDKDF (reference sequence). J was trimmed by 8 bases and V by 5 bases; bases with no gene match: 8. CDR3 coding DNA: TGTGCCACCAGCCGTTTAACTAGCGGGAGTTATGAGCAGTTCTTC. It encodes CATSRLTSGSYEQFF.

This clonotype was recorded many times. This chain uses TRBV14 with TRBJ2-1, with D perhaps TRBD1 (5 bases). From germline, CDR1 is SGHDN and CDR2 FVKESK. CDR3 size: 13 residues. The V and J ends lost 6 bases and 5 bases respectively, with 11 bases between them. CDR3 amino acids: CASRGSGNNEQFF. The CDR3 DNA reads TGTGCCAGCAGAGGTTCAGGGAACAATGAGCAGTTCTTC.

The rearrangement links TRBV9 to TRBJ1-1; 8 bases match TRBD1. This CDR3 has 13 residues. V dropped 5 bases and J dropped 1; count of bases not matched to a gene: 1. CDR1 and CDR2 (germline): SGDLS, YYNGEE. As DNA, the CDR3 is TGTGCCAGCAGTGGACAGGGGAACACTGAAGCTTTCTTT. This encodes CASSGQGNTEAFF.

This clonotype came up many times. The chain recombines TRBV5-1 with TRBJ2-7, with 8 bases that match TRBD1. Germline V gene lookup returns CDR1 SGHRS and CDR2 YFSETQ. J lost 3 bases, V lost 2 bases, and 4 bases had no gene match. This CDR3 is 14 amino acids long. CDR3: CASSFAGGGYEQYF. DNA for the CDR3: TGCGCCAGCAGCTTTGCAGGGGGCGGCTACGAGCAGTACTTC.

This clonotype came up many times. The CDR3 reads CASSHQGIGGELFF. The CDR3 DNA sequence: TGCGCCAGCAGCCACCAGGGAATTGGCGGGGAGCTGTTTTTT. This chain connects TRBV4-1 to TRBJ2-2; D might be TRBD1 (5 bases). There are 14 residues in the CDR3. CDR1 and CDR2 (germline): MGHRA, YSYEKL. The V and J ends lost 3 bases and 7 bases respectively, with 12 bases between them.

This clonotype was observed at least ten times. The V and J genes are TRBV6-5 and TRBJ2-1; 8 positions agree with TRBD1. Trimming at V came to 0 bases and at J to 9 bases, leaving 7 bases not matched to a gene. Germline-derived CDR1 and CDR2 are MNHEY and SVGAGI. The CDR3 runs 15 residues. CDR3 sequence: CASSYSTGQGTEQFF. DNA for the CDR3: TGTGCCAGCAGTTACTCGACAGGACAGGGAACTGAGCAGTTCTTC.